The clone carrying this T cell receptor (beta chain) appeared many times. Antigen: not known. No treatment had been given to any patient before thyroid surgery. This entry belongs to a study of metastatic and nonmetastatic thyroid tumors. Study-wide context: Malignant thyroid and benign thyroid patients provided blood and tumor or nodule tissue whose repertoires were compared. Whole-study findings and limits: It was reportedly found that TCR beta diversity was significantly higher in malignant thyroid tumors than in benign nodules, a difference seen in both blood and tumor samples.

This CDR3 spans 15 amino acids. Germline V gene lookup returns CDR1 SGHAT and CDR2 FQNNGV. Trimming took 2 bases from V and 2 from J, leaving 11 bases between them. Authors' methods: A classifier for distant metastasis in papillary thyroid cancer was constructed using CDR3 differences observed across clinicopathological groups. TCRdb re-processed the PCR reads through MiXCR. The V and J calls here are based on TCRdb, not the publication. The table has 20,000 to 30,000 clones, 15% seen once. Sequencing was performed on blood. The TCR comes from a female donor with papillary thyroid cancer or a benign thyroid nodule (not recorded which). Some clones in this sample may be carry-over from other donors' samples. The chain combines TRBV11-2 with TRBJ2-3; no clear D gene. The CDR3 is CASSLLAVSTDTQYF. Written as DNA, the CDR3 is TGTGCCAGCAGCTTACTCGCGGTTTCCACAGATACGCAGTATTTT.